The rows below give T cell receptor beta chains drawn from one sample of a study of blood T cell repertoires in COVID-19. TCRdb's copy holds only in-frame clones and misses some; the assay was immunoSEQ multiplex PCR. The sample has a few hundred thousand clones, 84% seen once. Sequencing input: peripheral blood. Source of these receptors: a man aged 50-59 years with active or convalescent COVID-19. CDR3s include the opening cysteine and the closing phenylalanine or tryptophan. The D gene is left open where the match is weak. Part of the rows lack a size; the others show once, few, many or a class for expanded clones.

j_gene: TRBJ2-3
abundance: few
v_gene: TRBV2
d_gene: NA
CDR3aa: CASSEPSGYTDTQYF
CDR3nt: TGTGCCAGCAGTGAGCCCAGCGGATACACAGATACGCAGTATTTT

j_gene: TRBJ2-1
abundance: NA
v_gene: TRBV10-3
d_gene: TRBD2
CDR3aa: CAISEFWTGGSYNEQFF
CDR3nt: TGTGCCATCAGTGAGTTTTGGACGGGAGGCTCCTACAATGAGCAGTTCTTC

j_gene: TRBJ2-2
abundance: NA
v_gene: TRBV6-1
d_gene: TRBD1
CDR3aa: CASSKGQGARGGELFF
CDR3nt: TGTGCCAGCAGTAAAGGACAGGGGGCGAGAGGTGGGGAGCTGTTTTTT

j_gene: TRBJ2-1
abundance: NA
v_gene: TRBV3-1/TRBV3-2
d_gene: TRBD1
CDR3aa: CASSPRGQGSSYNEQFF
CDR3nt: TGTGCCAGCAGCCCCAGAGGACAGGGTAGCTCCTACAATGAGCAGTTCTTC

j_gene: TRBJ2-3
abundance: NA
v_gene: TRBV2
d_gene: TRBD2
CDR3aa: CASTVTSGGAGTQYF
CDR3nt: TGTGCCAGCACTGTGACTAGCGGGGGGGCGGGTACGCAGTATTTT

j_gene: TRBJ1-1
abundance: NA
v_gene: TRBV6-5
d_gene: NA
CDR3aa: CASRSGWDTEAFF
CDR3nt: TGTGCCAGCAGATCGGGTTGGGACACTGAAGCTTTCTTT

j_gene: TRBJ2-7
abundance: NA
v_gene: TRBV4-1
d_gene: NA
CDR3aa: CASSQGETFYKQYF
CDR3nt: TGCGCCAGCAGCCAAGGCGAGACTTTCTACAAGCAGTACTTC

j_gene: TRBJ1-2
abundance: NA
v_gene: TRBV19
d_gene: NA
CDR3aa: CASRLGDSTNYGYTF
CDR3nt: TGTGCCAGTAGGCTCGGGGACTCCACTAACTATGGCTACACCTTC

j_gene: TRBJ1-1
abundance: few
v_gene: TRBV5-8
d_gene: NA
CDR3aa: CASSLNAGTEAFF
CDR3nt: TGTGCCAGCAGCTTGAACGCGGGGACTGAAGCTTTCTTT

j_gene: TRBJ2-3
abundance: NA
v_gene: TRBV6-4
d_gene: TRBD1
CDR3aa: CANKTRTGGRDTQYF
CDR3nt: TGTGCCAATAAAACAAGGACAGGGGGCCGGGATACGCAGTATTTT

j_gene: TRBJ1-1
abundance: once
v_gene: TRBV28
d_gene: NA
CDR3aa: CASSLAGARAEAFF
CDR3nt: TGTGCCAGCAGTTTAGCAGGGGCCCGGGCTGAAGCTTTCTTT

j_gene: TRBJ1-3
abundance: NA
v_gene: TRBV19
d_gene: NA
CDR3aa: CASSRLSSGNTIYF
CDR3nt: TGTGCCAGTAGTCGTTTGAGCTCTGGAAACACCATATATTTT

j_gene: TRBJ2-4
abundance: NA
v_gene: TRBV2
d_gene: TRBD2
CDR3aa: CASRLEGLASDIQYF
CDR3nt: TGTGCCAGCAGGCTCGAGGGACTAGCTTCCGACATTCAGTACTTC